This is a list of T cell receptor beta chains from one sample in a study of CD8 T cells in Susac syndrome. TCRdb ran MiXCR on the immunoSEQ multiplex PCR reads and lists one entry per CDR3 protein. The table has some 400,000 distinct CDR3 sequences, more than 70% seen once. The sequencing sample was made of CD8+ T cells from PBMCs. The receptor source for this set is a human donor with multiple sclerosis. The CDR3 runs from the conserved cysteine through the conserved F or W. The order of the fields is clone size, V gene, CDR3 length, J gene, D gene, CDR3 DNA, CDR3 protein. A D gene is named only where the DNA matches it firmly. For some rows the clone size is stated as once, few or many, or as a class when expanded; others skip it.

.	TRBV29-1	13	TRBJ2-7	.	TGCAGCGTCAATCCCGGGGGCGGCTACGAGCAGTACTTC	CSVNPGGGYEQYF
.	TRBV12-3/TRBV12-4	15	TRBJ2-1	TRBD1	TGTGCCAGCAGTGACCCGGGACAGGGAATCGATGAGCAGTTCTTC	CASSDPGQGIDEQFF
.	TRBV25-1	13	TRBJ1-4	.	TGTGCCAGCAGTGATGGTGGGACTGAAAAACTGTTTTTT	CASSDGGTEKLFF
.	TRBV19	15	TRBJ1-2	TRBD1	TGTGCCAGTATTTCAACCCCGGGACAGCTCTATGGCTACACCTTC	CASISTPGQLYGYTF
.	TRBV9	17	TRBJ2-2	TRBD1	TGTGCCAGCAGCGCCGATCCGGGACAGGGTTACACCGGGGAGCTGTTTTTT	CASSADPGQGYTGELFF
few	TRBV5-4	14	TRBJ1-1	TRBD1	TGTGCCAGCAGCCCGGGACAGGGCAGCACTGAAGCTTTCTTT	CASSPGQGSTEAFF
.	TRBV4-1	15	TRBJ1-1	.	TGCGCCAGCAGCCGCGGGGGGGACGGAGCCACTGAAGCTTTCTTT	CASSRGGDGATEAFF
.	TRBV9	14	TRBJ1-6	TRBD1	TGTGCCAGCAGCGAGGGACAGGGTAGTGGGAGACTCCACTTT	CASSEGQGSGRLHF
.	TRBV7-9	11	TRBJ2-1	.	TGTGCCAGCAGCATCCACAATGAGCAGTTCTTC	CASSIHNEQFF
.	TRBV11-2	16	TRBJ2-7	TRBD2	TGTGCCAGCAGCCCCCCGGGGGGGGTTATCTCCTACGAGCAGTACTTC	CASSPPGGVISYEQYF
.	TRBV3-1	16	TRBJ2-7	TRBD1	TGTGCCAGCAGCCAAGGAAGGGGACAGGGTCTCTACGAGCAGTACTTC	CASSQGRGQGLYEQYF
.	TRBV7-9	13	TRBJ2-7	TRBD1	TGTGCCAGCAGCTCTGGGACAGTTGGCGAGCAGTACTTC	CASSSGTVGEQYF
once	TRBV20-1	12	TRBJ1-2	.	TGCAGTGCTAGGGGGCGAATCTATGGCTACACCTTC	CSARGRIYGYTF
.	TRBV28	15	TRBJ2-1	TRBD1	TGTGCCAGCAGACTACCCCGGGACAGTTACAATGAGCAGTTCTTC	CASRLPRDSYNEQFF
.	TRBV5-1	15	TRBJ2-3	TRBD1	TGCGCCAGCAGCTGGGGACAGGAGGGCACAGATACGCAGTATTTT	CASSWGQEGTDTQYF
.	TRBV30	15	TRBJ2-7	TRBD1	TGTGCCTGGAGTGCACCCGGGACAGGGACCTACGAGCAGTACTTC	CAWSAPGTGTYEQYF
.	TRBV30	15	TRBJ2-2	.	TGTGCCTGGAGTATTCTGGGACCGAACACCGGGGAGCTGTTTTTT	CAWSILGPNTGELFF
.	TRBV12-3/TRBV12-4	12	TRBJ1-1	.	TGTGCCAGCAGGCCCTTGACAGGAGAAGCTTTCTTT	CASRPLTGEAFF
.	TRBV19	16	TRBJ2-3	TRBD1	TGTGCCAGTAGTATAGATCCCTCAGGGGGTTCGGGTACGCAGTATTTT	CASSIDPSGGSGTQYF
.	TRBV6-1	15	TRBJ2-7	TRBD2	TGTGCCAGCAGTGAAGACGGGAGGCCCTCGGAGGAGCAGTACTTC	CASSEDGRPSEEQYF
once	TRBV27	15	TRBJ2-3	TRBD2	TGTGCCAGCAGTCCCTTTAGCGGGGGCACAGATACGCAGTATTTT	CASSPFSGGTDTQYF
.	TRBV4-1	14	TRBJ2-7	.	TGCGCCAGCAGCCAGATCCCGACGTCGGAAGAGCAGTACTTC	CASSQIPTSEEQYF
.	TRBV4-1	13	TRBJ2-7	TRBD1	TGCGCCAGCAGCCAAACCAGGGGGTTCGAGCAGTACTTC	CASSQTRGFEQYF
once	TRBV5-1	15	TRBJ2-7	TRBD1	TGCGCCAGCAGCCCCCGTCCCCGGGACAGCTACGAGCAGTACTTC	CASSPRPRDSYEQYF
.	TRBV7-9	17	TRBJ2-3	TRBD2	TGTGCCAGCAGCCCCGCCCCACTAGCGGGAGCCACAGATACGCAGTATTTT	CASSPAPLAGATDTQYF
.	TRBV5-5	15	TRBJ1-3	.	TGTGCCAGCAGATTTGACAGCTCCTCTGGAAACACCATATATTTT	CASRFDSSSGNTIYF
.	TRBV7-9	15	TRBJ1-2	.	TGTGCCAGCAGCCCCAGCGAATTCGGGAACGATGGCTACACCTTC	CASSPSEFGNDGYTF
.	TRBV19	14	TRBJ2-6	TRBD1	TGTGCCAGTACGGACAGGGCTGGGGCCAACGTCCTGACTTTC	CASTDRAGANVLTF